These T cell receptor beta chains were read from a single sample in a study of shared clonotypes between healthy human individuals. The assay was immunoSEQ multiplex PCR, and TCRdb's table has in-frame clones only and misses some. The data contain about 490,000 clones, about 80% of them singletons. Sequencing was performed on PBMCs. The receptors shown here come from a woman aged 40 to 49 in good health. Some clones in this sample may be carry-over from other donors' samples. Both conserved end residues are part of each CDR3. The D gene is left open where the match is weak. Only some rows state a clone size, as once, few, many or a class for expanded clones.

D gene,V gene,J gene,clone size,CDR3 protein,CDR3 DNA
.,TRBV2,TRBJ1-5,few,CASSGRGNQPQHF,TGTGCCAGCAGTGGAAGGGGGAATCAGCCCCAGCATTTT
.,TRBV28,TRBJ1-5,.,CASSLGRVRGNQPQHF,TGTGCCAGCAGTTTAGGGAGGGTTCGGGGCAATCAGCCCCAGCATTTT
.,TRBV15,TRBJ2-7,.,CATSRDRGYEQYF,TGTGCCACCAGCAGGGACCGGGGCTACGAGCAGTACTTC
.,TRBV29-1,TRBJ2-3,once,CSVKAAWYF,TGCAGCGTTAAGGCCGCGTGGTATTTT
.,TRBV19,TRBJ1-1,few,CASITSERNTEAFF,TGTGCCAGTATCACCTCGGAGCGGAACACTGAAGCTTTCTTT
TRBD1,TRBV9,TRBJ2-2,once,CASSPAGTGVTGELFF,TGTGCCAGCAGCCCAGCAGGGACAGGGGTCACCGGGGAGCTGTTTTTT
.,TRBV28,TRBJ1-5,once,CASSPINQPQHF,TGTGCCAGCAGTCCTATAAATCAGCCCCAGCATTTT
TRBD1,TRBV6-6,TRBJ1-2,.,CASSNAGTANYGYTF,TGTGCCAGCAGTAACGCCGGGACAGCAAACTATGGCTACACCTTC
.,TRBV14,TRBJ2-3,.,CASSQDRPRATDTQYF,TGTGCCAGCAGCCAAGATCGACCCAGGGCGACAGATACGCAGTATTTT
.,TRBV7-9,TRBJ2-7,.,CASSLVGYEQYF,TGTGCCAGCAGCCTAGTGGGCTACGAGCAGTACTTC
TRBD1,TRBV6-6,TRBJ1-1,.,CASSYSTGRTEAFF,TGTGCCAGCAGTTACTCGACAGGGAGGACTGAAGCTTTCTTT
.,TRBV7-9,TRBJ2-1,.,CASRGPGEGPYNEQFF,TGTGCCAGCAGAGGACCGGGAGAGGGTCCCTACAATGAGCAGTTCTTC
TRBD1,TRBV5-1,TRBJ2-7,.,CASSTTGQGYEQYF,TGCGCCAGCAGCACCACGGGACAGGGGTACGAGCAGTACTTC
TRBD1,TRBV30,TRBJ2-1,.,CAWGLGQGLYNEQFF,TGTGCCTGGGGGTTGGGACAGGGATTATACAATGAGCAGTTCTTC
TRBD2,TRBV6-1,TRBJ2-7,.,CASSEAAGGTYEQYF,TGTGCCAGCAGTGAAGCGGCGGGAGGCACCTACGAGCAGTACTTC
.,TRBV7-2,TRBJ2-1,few,CASSLTGPNEQFF,TGTGCCAGCAGCTTAACTGGACCTAATGAGCAGTTCTTC
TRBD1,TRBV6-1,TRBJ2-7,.,CASSEETGQGGYEQYF,TGTGCCAGCAGTGAAGAGACCGGACAGGGGGGCTACGAGCAGTACTTC
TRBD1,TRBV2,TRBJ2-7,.,CASAGGDEQYF,TGTGCCAGCGCAGGGGGCGACGAGCAGTACTTC
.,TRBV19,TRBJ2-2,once,CASSLLLGNTGELFF,TGTGCCAGTAGTTTGCTTCTGGGTAACACCGGGGAGCTGTTTTTT
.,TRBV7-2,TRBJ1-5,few,CASSIRGNQPQHF,TGTGCCAGCAGCATCCGGGGAAACCAGCCCCAGCATTTT
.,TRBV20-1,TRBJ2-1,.,CSASREDEQFF,TGCAGTGCTAGTAGGGAAGATGAGCAGTTCTTC
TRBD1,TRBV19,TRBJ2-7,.,CASSPARRGQGAYEQYF,TGTGCCAGTAGTCCAGCCCGCCGGGGACAGGGGGCTTACGAGCAGTACTTC
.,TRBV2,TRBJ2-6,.,CASSPSSQAGANVLTF,TGTGCCAGCAGTCCCAGTTCTCAGGCCGGGGCCAACGTCCTGACTTTC
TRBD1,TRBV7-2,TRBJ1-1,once,CASSPLTGTGPTEAFF,TGTGCCAGCAGCCCCCTCACCGGGACAGGGCCCACTGAAGCTTTCTTT
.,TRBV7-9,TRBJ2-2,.,CASGLDTYTGELFF,TGTGCCAGCGGCCTGGACACGTACACCGGGGAGCTGTTTTTT
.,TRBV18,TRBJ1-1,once,CASSPGSGTEAFF,TGTGCCAGCTCACCGGGGAGTGGGACTGAAGCTTTCTTT
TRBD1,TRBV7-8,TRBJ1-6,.,CASSLAGGSPLHF,TGTGCCAGCAGCTTAGCAGGGGGCTCACCCCTCCACTTT
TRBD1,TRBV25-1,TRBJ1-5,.,CASQSPGTGGNQPQHF,TGTGCCAGCCAAAGTCCCGGGACAGGGGGCAATCAGCCCCAGCATTTT
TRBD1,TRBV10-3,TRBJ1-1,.,CAISELVWGTGVTEAFF,TGTGCCATCAGTGAGTTGGTGTGGGGGACAGGGGTGACTGAAGCTTTCTTT
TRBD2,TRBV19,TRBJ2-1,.,CASSTLAGGGNEQFF,TGTGCCAGTAGTACCTTAGCGGGAGGGGGAAATGAGCAGTTCTTC